This T cell receptor beta chain was documented in a study of identifying expanded T cells in peripheral blood. Only in-frame clones appear in the TCRdb table, and some are missing; sequencing was by immunoSEQ multiplex PCR. The table lists under 110,000 clones, approximately 88% of them singletons, with roughly a sixth in the top ten. Per germline, CDR1 LNHDA and CDR2 SQIVND (reference sequence). The CDR3 is made up of 14 amino acids. V lost 3 bases to trimming and J lost 4 bases, with 10 bases between them. The rearrangement links TRBV19 to TRBJ1-5; no reliable D call. The sequence was obtained from a person between 18 and 75 years old in good health. Sequenced material: blood. This chain's CDR3 is CASSILGGNQPQHF. DNA of the CDR3: TGTGCCAGTAGTATTCTGGGTGGGAATCAGCCCCAGCATTTT.